The rows below give T cell receptor beta chains drawn from one sample of a study of CD8+CD57+ T cells in acquired aplastic anemia. TCRdb re-derived calls from the reads in MiXCR, one entry per CDR3 protein. The data contain roughly 420,000 distinct CDR3 sequences, 65% to 80% of them singletons. Sequencing input: sorted CD4+, CD8+, or CD8+CD57+ T cells (not recorded which) from PBMCs. The receptors originated from a human donor in good health, serving as a control. Both conserved end residues are part of each CDR3. A D gene is named only where the DNA matches it firmly. Expanded clones are given a class, and other clones once, few, many or no size at all.

size	D	V	J	CDR3	DNA
many	TRBD1	TRBV30	TRBJ2-5	CAWSANRGRETQYF	TGTGCCTGGAGTGCCAACAGGGGACGAGAGACCCAGTACTTC
many	.	TRBV6-1	TRBJ2-1	CASSERDINEQFF	TGTGCCAGCAGTGAACGAGATATAAATGAGCAGTTCTTC
.	.	TRBV7-2	TRBJ1-5	CASSQDGNQPEHF	TGTGCCAGCAGCCAAGACGGTAATCAGCCCGAGCATTTT
many	.	TRBV19	TRBJ2-2	CASNDRLNTGELFF	TGTGCCAGTAATGACAGACTTAACACCGGGGAGCTGTTTTTT
.	.	TRBV10-1	TRBJ2-7	CARRRTGPYEQYF	TGCGCCAGGAGGCGGACGGGCCCCTACGAGCAGTACTTC
.	.	TRBV19	TRBJ1-3	CASSTNAARRSGNTLF	TGTGCCAGTAGTACGAACGCCGCACGTCGCTCTGGAAACACCTTATTT
.	TRBD1	TRBV11-2	TRBJ1-6	CASSITGGINNSPLHF	TGTGCCAGCAGCATTACAGGGGGCATCAATAATTCACCCCTCCACTTT
.	.	TRBV7-2	TRBJ1-2	CASNNGGNNYGYTF	TGTGCCAGCAACAACGGCGGCAACAACTATGGCTACACCTTC
many	TRBD2	TRBV9	TRBJ2-1	CASSESGASYNEQFF	TGTGCCAGCAGCGAGAGCGGGGCCTCCTACAATGAGCAGTTCTTC
few	TRBD1	TRBV29-1	TRBJ2-7	CSVTGTAGTLGYEQYF	TGCAGCGTCACAGGGACAGCCGGGACACTCGGCTACGAGCAGTACTTC
.	.	TRBV5-1	TRBJ2-3	CASSLEGRGAAPDTQYF	TGTGCCAGCAGCTTGGAGGGTAGGGGGGCGGCCCCAGATACGCAGTATTTT
.	TRBD1	TRBV2	TRBJ1-2	CASGATGLDGYTF	TGTGCCAGCGGGGCGACAGGGCTTGACGGCTACACCTTC
.	.	TRBV7-2	TRBJ1-2	CASSLATQVYYGYAF	TGTGCCAGCAGCTTAGCCACACAGGTCTACTATGGCTACGCCTTC
.	TRBD1	TRBV7-6	TRBJ2-2	CASSLARTGGTGELFF	TGTGCCAGCAGCTTAGCCAGGACAGGGGGCACCGGGGAGCTGTTTTTT
.	.	TRBV3-1	TRBJ1-2	CASSQGTGGVQNGYTF	TGTGCCAGCAGCCAGGGGACGGGGGGGGTGCAAAATGGCTACACCTTC
.	.	TRBV7-7	TRBJ2-7	CASSFRGTQYYEPYF	TGTGCCAGCAGCTTCCGCGGGACACAGTATTATGAGCCGTACTTC
many	.	TRBV25-1	TRBJ1-2	CASSESGNYGYTF	TGTGCCAGCAGTGAATCCGGGAACTATGGCTACACCTTC
.	.	TRBV20-1	TRBJ1-2	CSARRLADSSF	TGCAGTGCTAGGCGACTAGCGGACTCCTCCTTC
.	.	TRBV12-3/TRBV12-4	TRBJ2-7	CASSRAGGAEQYF	TGTGCCAGCAGCCGGGCTGGAGGGGCCGAGCAGTACTTC
.	.	TRBV12-3/TRBV12-4	TRBJ1-1	CASSLDSPSRRRICTEAFF	TGTGCCAGCAGCCTAGATAGCCCCTCGCGCCGCAGGATTTGCACTGAAGCTTTCTTT
.	.	TRBV24-1	TRBJ2-7	CASSTSHRAAYEQYF	TGTGCCAGTAGTACGTCACACAGGGCGGCCTACGAGCAGTACTTC
many	.	TRBV6-2/TRBV6-3	TRBJ1-5	CASSPAIGVGINQPQHF	TGTGCCAGCAGTCCCGCGATAGGTGTGGGGATAAATCAGCCCCAGCATTTT
.	.	TRBV9	TRBJ2-1	CASSLGVEDAQFF	TGTGCTAGCAGCTTGGGAGTAGAGGATGCGCAGTTCTTC
.	TRBD2	TRBV2	TRBJ2-5	CASRATSGGHQETQYF	TGTGCCAGCAGAGCAACTAGCGGGGGTCACCAAGAGACCCAGTACTTC
few	.	TRBV19	TRBJ1-5	CASNDPGENQPQHF	TGTGCCAGTAATGACCCCGGGGAAAATCAGCCCCAGCATTTT
.	TRBD2	TRBV14	TRBJ2-3	CATSKLAGGTDTQYF	TGTGCCACCTCCAAGTTAGCGGGGGGGACAGATACGCAGTATTTT
once	.	TRBV7-4	TRBJ1-6	CASSSTDGPLPYNSPLHF	TGTGCCAGCAGTTCGACGGACGGACCTCTGCCCTATAATTCACCCCTCCACTTT
once	.	TRBV7-4	TRBJ2-5	CASSDIWRDDSAQYF	TGTGCCAGCAGCGATATTTGGCGGGACGACTCGGCCCAGTACTTC
few	TRBD2	TRBV10-3	TRBJ2-1	CASSVDSTSGGAYNEQFF	TGTGCCAGCAGTGTTGACTCGACTAGCGGGGGGGCCTACAATGAGCAGTTCTTC
.	.	TRBV11-2	TRBJ1-6	CASSVGGRSPLHF	TGTGCCAGCAGCGTGGGGGGGCGGTCACCCCTCCACTTT
.	.	TRBV12-3/TRBV12-4	TRBJ2-6	CASVQGQPGANVLTF	TGTGCCTCTGTCCAGGGCCAGCCTGGGGCCAACGTCCTGACTTTC
.	.	TRBV10-3	TRBJ2-7	CARGRAAAYEQYF	TGTGCCCGCGGACGTGCCGCAGCCTACGAGCAGTACTTC
many	.	TRBV6-1	TRBJ1-5	CASSEARRQPQHF	TGTGCCAGCAGTGAAGCAAGGAGGCAGCCCCAGCATTTT
.	TRBD1	TRBV12-3/TRBV12-4	TRBJ1-1	CASSLIGTDNTEAFF	TGTGCCAGCAGTTTAATCGGGACAGATAACACTGAAGCTTTCTTT
.	.	TRBV7-3	TRBJ2-1	CASSTGAGSEPFDQFF	TGTGCCAGCAGCACGGGGGCAGGGAGTGAGCCGTTTGACCAGTTCTTC
.	.	TRBV9	TRBJ2-7	CASSVDGSLDTQYF	TGTGCCAGCAGCGTAGATGGGTCGTTAGATACGCAGTACTTC
.	TRBD1	TRBV19	TRBJ1-6	CASSVGQGGGSPLHF	TGTGCCAGCAGCGTCGGACAGGGCGGTGGTTCACCCCTCCACTTT
few	TRBD2	TRBV15	TRBJ2-3	CATSRDSAGGLDTQYF	TGTGCCACCAGCAGAGATTCAGCGGGGGGTCTCGATACGCAGTATTTT
.	.	TRBV29-1	TRBJ2-1	CSAAQAVDNEAFF	TGCAGCGCTGCACAGGCGGTGGACAATGAGGCGTTCTTC